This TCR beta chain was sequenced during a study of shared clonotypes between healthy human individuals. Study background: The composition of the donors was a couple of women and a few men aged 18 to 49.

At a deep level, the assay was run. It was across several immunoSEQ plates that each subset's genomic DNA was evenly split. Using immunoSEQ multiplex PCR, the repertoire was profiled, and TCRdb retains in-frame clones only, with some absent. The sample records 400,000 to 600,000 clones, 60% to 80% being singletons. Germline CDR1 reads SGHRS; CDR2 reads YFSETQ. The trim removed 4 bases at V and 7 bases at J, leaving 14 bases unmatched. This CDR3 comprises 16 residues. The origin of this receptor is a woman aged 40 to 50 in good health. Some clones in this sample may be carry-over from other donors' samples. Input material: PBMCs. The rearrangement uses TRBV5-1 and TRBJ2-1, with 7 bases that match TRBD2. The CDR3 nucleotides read TGCGCCAGCAGCCCGGGAGTGGGACTATTAGGTAATGAGCAGTTCTTC. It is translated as CASSPGVGLLGNEQFF.